The present entry profiles one T cell receptor beta chain with its context. What it binds is unknown. Per germline, CDR1 LNHDA and CDR2 SQIVND (reference sequence). This CDR3 region has 14 residues. V was trimmed by 4 bases and J by 4 bases, leaving 14 bases between them. This sample was included in a study of shared clonotypes between healthy human individuals. On the study more broadly: Donors, aged 18 to 49, were a couple of women and a few men. Study outcomes and limitations: Clonotypes that were shared across four donors made up about 4.5% of naive CD4 clonotypes. Limited genetic and exposure-history diversity came from having few donors.

Only in-frame clones appear in the TCRdb table, and some are missing; sequencing was by immunoSEQ multiplex PCR. The repertoire includes about 2.4 million clones, 90% to 95% of them detected once, and over 0.12% sits in the top ten. Sequencing input: naive CD4+ T cells sorted from blood. Subset here: CD45RA+ positively selected. The receptor was derived from a man aged 18 to 29 in good health. The chain recombines TRBV19 with TRBJ2-7; D unresolved. DNA of the CDR3: TGTGCCAGTAGTAAATCCATAGGGCTTTACGAGCAGTACTTC. Translation: CASSKSIGLYEQYF. The complete variable domain, with remaining parts taken from reference TRBV19 and TRBJ2-7, reads DGGITQSPKYLFRKEGQNVTLSCEQNLNHDAMYWYRQDPGQGLRLIYYSQIVNDFQKGDIAEGYSVSREKKESFPLTVTSAQKNPTAFYLCASSKSIGLYEQYFGPGTRLTVT.